Presented here are 10 T cell receptor beta chains from one specimen sequenced in a study of blood T cell repertoires in COVID-19. The table came from immunoSEQ multiplex PCR; TCRdb's copy has only in-frame clones and leaves some out. In the table there are some 64,000 clones, just over 70% of which are singletons. The sample comprised PBMCs or T cells enriched from blood (not recorded which). These receptors all stem from a woman aged 60-75 years who had been exposed to COVID-19.

CDR3 residues: CSGRGQIQETQYF. In nucleotides, the CDR3 is TGCAGCGGACGCGGACAGATCCAAGAGACCCAGTACTTC. This rearrangement joins TRBV29-1 to TRBJ2-5; maybe TRBD1 (6 bases). This CDR3 spans 13 amino acids. V shed 7 bases and J shed 1 base, with 13 bases lying between them. Germline lookup yields CDR1 SQVTM and CDR2 ANQGSEA.

This clone was found a few times. This chain uses TRBV30 with TRBJ2-7, with D unresolved. Per germline, CDR1 GTSNPN and CDR2 SVGIG (reference sequence). V was trimmed by 0 bases and J by 4 bases, leaving 10 bases between them. The CDR3 runs 13 residues. The CDR3 bases are TGTGCCTGGAGTGTTGAACAGTTATACGAGCAGTACTTC. This sequence encodes CAWSVEQLYEQYF.

In DNA form, the CDR3 reads TGTGCCAGCAACCCTACTAGCGGGAGGGGGAATGAGCAGTTCTTC. This encodes CASNPTSGRGNEQFF. The chain has TRBV14 and TRBJ2-1, with 13 bases aligning to TRBD2. Trimming took 7 bases from V and 7 from J; bases not matched to a gene: 7. Germline V gene sequence: CDR1 SGHDN, CDR2 FVKESK. The CDR3 has 15 amino acids. The variable domain in full, completed from reference TRBV14 and TRBJ2-1, reads EAGVTQFPSHSVIEKGQTVTLRCDPISGHDNLYWYRRVMGKEIKFLLHFVKESKQDESGMPNNRFLAERTGGTYSTLKVQPAELEDSGVYFCASNPTSGRGNEQFFGPGTRLTVL.

The chain combines TRBV6-5 with TRBJ2-1, with 9 bases aligning to TRBD1. Germline V gene lookup returns CDR1 MNHEY and CDR2 SVGAGI. The V gene end was trimmed by 6 bases and the J gene end by 10 bases; junction bases not matched to a gene: 10. This CDR3 has 14 residues. The CDR3 protein is CASRPPGQGLEQFF. For the CDR3, the DNA is TGTGCCAGCAGGCCCCCGGGACAGGGCCTCGAGCAGTTCTTC.

The V and J genes are TRBV9 and TRBJ1-1; 7 nucleotides match TRBD1. V lost 3 bases and J lost 1; bases outside the gene matches: 6. Germline assignment: CDR1 SGDLS and CDR2 YYNGEE. The CDR3 is made up of 15 amino acids. The CDR3 region has the DNA TGTGCCAGCAGCGCCGAGGGACAGCCGAACACTGAAGCTTTCTTT. It is translated as CASSAEGQPNTEAFF.

The CDR3 nucleotides read TGCAGTGCCCTCCTCACTGAAGCTTTCTTT. Residues: CSALLTEAFF. The chain combines TRBV20-1 with TRBJ1-1; D is unresolved. Germline CDR1 and CDR2: DFQATT and SNEGSKA (reference sequence). V was clipped by 6 bases and J by 4 bases, with 6 bases between them. This CDR3 comprises 10 residues.

Only a few counts were recorded for this clone. The chain joins TRBV11-2 to TRBJ2-7, with a weak D call TRBD1 (5 bases). Germline V gene sequence: CDR1 SGHAT, CDR2 FQNNGV. The length of the CDR3 is 14 residues. Trimming cost V 1 base and J 2 bases, with 9 bases left between them. CDR3 region: CASSLAQGPYEQYF. In nucleotides, the CDR3 is TGTGCCAGCAGCTTAGCCCAGGGCCCCTACGAGCAGTACTTC.

The J gene is TRBJ2-3, the V gene TRBV10-3, with 11 bases fitting TRBD2. CDR1 is ENHRY and CDR2 is SYGVKD in the germline V gene. J gave up 7 bases and V 2 bases, and 2 bases lay outside the gene matches. The CDR3 is made up of 14 amino acids. The CDR3 sequence is CAISETSGRNTQYF. Written as DNA, the CDR3 is TGTGCCATCAGTGAGACTAGCGGGAGAAATACGCAGTATTTT.

The V call is TRBV10-3, the J call TRBJ2-5, with 16 positions matching TRBD2. CDR1 is ENHRY and CDR2 is SYGVKD in the germline V gene. This CDR3 comprises 16 residues. V lost 10 bases to trimming and J lost 0 bases; unmatched junction nucleotides: 5. The CDR3 reads CASGTSGGGYQETQYF. CDR3 in DNA: TGTGCCAGCGGGACTAGCGGGGGGGGGTACCAAGAGACCCAGTACTTC.

The chain carries TRBV7-8 and TRBJ2-1, with a possible D match to TRBD1 (6 bases). The CDR3 totals 14 residues. V shed 5 bases and J shed 1 base, with 9 bases lying between them. Germline values: CDR1 SGHVS, CDR2 FQNEAQ. CDR3 loop: CASSQGGSYNEQFF. The CDR3, as DNA: TGTGCCAGCAGCCAAGGGGGATCCTACAATGAGCAGTTCTTC.